Shown below are 15 T cell receptor beta chains from a single sample sequenced in a study of blood T cells in healthy people across ages. It was with a sample-barcoded 5' primer and a J-beta primer mix that a second PCR of roughly 7 to 12 cycles was run. TCRdb reprocessed the 5' RACE reads via MiXCR and lists one record per CDR3 protein. The table lists 760,000 or so distinct CDR3 sequences, 25% of them singletons. These data are also associated with another study on T cells of mothers and their children.

What was sequenced was blood. Receptors originate from a boy aged 10-17 years in good health.

The V call is TRBV6-5, the J call TRBJ2-7; D is perhaps TRBD1 (6 bases). Germline V CDR1 and CDR2: MNHEY, SVGAGI. The CDR3 has 14 amino acids. The V end lost 8 bases, the J end lost 1 base, and 15 bases lay between the germline ends. In nucleotides, the CDR3 is TGTGCCAGCGGCAGCAGGGGCCTTTCCTACGAGCAGTACTTC. Its translation: CASGSRGLSYEQYF.

On this clonotype: This sequence may be a read error, since a much larger clone differs from it by one base. This chain joins TRBV12-3 or TRBV12-4 and TRBJ2-3; 8 nucleotides agree with TRBD2. The CDR3 totals 15 residues. After removal of 3 bases from V and 4 bases from J, the junction contained 6 bases not matched to a gene. CDR3 DNA sequence: TGTGCCAGCAGTTTCTCCGGGGGGGGGGCAGATACGCAGTATTTT. This codes for CASSFSGGGADTQYF.

This clonotype was seen a handful of times. The chain links TRBV29-1 to TRBJ2-7; unclear D gene. The CDR3 is 10 residues long. The germline V gene has CDR1 SQVTM and CDR2 ANQGSEA. Trimming removed 7 bases from V and 6 bases from J, with 10 bases in between. The CDR3 region has the DNA TGCAGCGCCGGTTCCGGCGAGCAGTACTTC. It codes for CSAGSGEQYF.

The rearrangement joins TRBV4-3 to TRBJ1-2, with D unclear. CDR1 is LGHNA and CDR2 is YSLEER in the germline V gene. The CDR3 runs to 14 residues. Trimming took off 0 bases at V and 4 bases at J, with 9 bases between the two ends. The CDR3 DNA reads as TGCGCCAGCAGCCAAGAGGCGGGAAGCTATGGCTACACCTTC. It yields the protein CASSQEAGSYGYTF.

The chain couples TRBV4-3 to TRBJ1-3; 9 positions agree with TRBD1. The CDR3 is 18 residues long. With V trimmed by 1 base and J by 3 bases, 10 bases remained unmatched. The germline V gene has CDR1 LGHNA and CDR2 YSLEER. The CDR3 bases are TGCGCCAGCAGCCAAGGTCTCCCCGAGGACAGGGGTGGAAACACCATATATTTT. This codes for CASSQGLPEDRGGNTIYF.

The rearrangement joins TRBV12-3 or TRBV12-4 to TRBJ2-1, with a weak D call TRBD2 (6 bases). V was shortened by 7 bases and J by 0 bases, with 13 bases between the two germline ends. The CDR3 has 15 residues. CDR3 sequence: CASTTGGASYNEQFF. The CDR3 DNA is TGTGCCAGCACTACCGGCGGGGCCTCCTACAATGAGCAGTTCTTC.

The chain couples TRBV11-2 to TRBJ2-1; D is unclear. The end of the DNA aligns better with TRBJ2-7, so the J call may be wrong. This CDR3 spans 14 amino acids. Germline V gives CDR1 SGHAT, CDR2 FQNNGV. The chain's CDR3 is CASSTIGYAYEQYF. The CDR3 DNA reads as TGTGCCAGCAGCACTATAGGGTATGCCTACGAGCAGTACTTC.

Only a few counts were recorded for this clonotype. V gene TRBV20-1 combines with J gene TRBJ2-5; the D gene is possibly TRBD1 (5 bases). V was clipped by 0 bases and J by 2 bases, with 7 bases between them. CDR3 length equals 13 residues. Germline lookup yields CDR1 DFQATT and CDR2 SNEGSKA (reference sequence). The CDR3 protein is CSARDSGQETQYF. The CDR3 DNA follows: TGCAGTGCTAGAGATTCAGGGCAAGAGACCCAGTACTTC.

The V gene is TRBV28, the J gene TRBJ1-1; D might be TRBD1 (5 bases). The CDR3 extends over 12 amino acids. Germline assignment: CDR1 MDHEN and CDR2 SYDVKM. Trimming shortened V by 7 bases and J by 7 bases, and 13 bases separated the two germline ends. The CDR3 bases are TGTGCCAGCACCCATCAGGGTAGTGAAGCTTTCTTT. Its protein product is CASTHQGSEAFF. Full variable domain (missing parts from reference TRBV28 and TRBJ1-1): DVKVTQSSRYLVKRTGEKVFLECVQDMDHENMFWYRQDPGLGLRLIYFSYDVKMKEKGDIPEGYSVSREKKERFSLILESASTNQTSMYLCASTHQGSEAFFGQGTRLTVV.

This clonotype has only a few counts. V is TRBV6-6 and J is TRBJ1-2; D is possibly TRBD1 (5 bases). Trimming shortened V by 6 bases and J by 8 bases, and 19 bases separated the two germline ends. Germline V gene data show CDR1 as MNHNY and CDR2 as SVGAGI (reference sequence). The CDR3 extends over 14 amino acids. CDR3 DNA: TGTGCCAGCAGCCCCCGAGGACACCTCGGCGGCTACACCTTC. Translating it yields CASSPRGHLGGYTF.

This clonotype was detected a few times. The chain uses TRBV5-1 and TRBJ2-1; D is undetermined. The CDR3 spans 15 residues. The V end lost 2 bases, the J end lost 7 bases, and 16 bases lay between the germline ends. Germline CDR1 reads SGHRS; CDR2 reads YFSETQ. The CDR3 sequence: CASSFVGSTENEQFF. The DNA of the CDR3 is TGCGCCAGCAGCTTTGTGGGGTCGACGGAAAATGAGCAGTTCTTC.

V usage is TRBV21-1 and J usage is TRBJ2-5; TRBD1 is the table's D call and was not checked against the DNA. TRBV21-1 is a recognized pseudogene. CDR3 length: 13 residues. CDR3 sequence reads: CASGTGGEKTQYF. CDR3 DNA: TGTGCCAGCGGGACAGGGGGCGAGAAGACCCAGTACTTC.

The gene calls are TRBV10-3 and TRBJ2-5, with 9 bases aligning to TRBD1. The closer fit of TRBJ2-7 to the DNA end suggests the J call may be wrong. Germline V CDR1 and CDR2: ENHRY, SYGVKD. The CDR3 consists of 14 residues. This CDR3 reads CATTPGDRDFEQYF. CDR3 sequence (DNA): TGTGCCACAACTCCCGGGGACAGGGATTTCGAGCAGTACTTC.

This clonotype was detected only a few times. V gene TRBV6-5 combines with J gene TRBJ1-4; possible D gene TRBD1, 6 bases. The CDR3 sequence is 16 residues long. V gave up 2 bases and J gave up 7 bases, with 17 bases separating them. Germline V CDR1 and CDR2: MNHEY, SVGAGI. The CDR3 region has the DNA TGTGCCAGCAGTTACGGAGGGGCAGGGGCGGGTGAAAAACTGTTTTTT. Protein sequence: CASSYGGAGAGEKLFF.

The rearrangement links TRBV20-1 to TRBJ1-5; D call uncertain. Trimming left V 3 bases short and J 2 bases short, with 17 bases between. This CDR3 comprises 16 residues. Germline CDR1 is DFQATT and CDR2 is SNEGSKA (reference sequence). As DNA, the CDR3 is TGCAGTGCTAGTTTGGGTTTCCCCTTTGGCAATCAGCCCCAGCATTTT. Its protein is CSASLGFPFGNQPQHF.